What follows are 26 T cell receptor beta chains derived from one specimen sequenced in a study of early T cells in non-severe SARS-CoV-2 infection. TCRdb fed the 5' RACE reads into MiXCR, producing one record per CDR3 protein. The profile shows 55,000 to 75,000 distinct CDR3 sequences, approximately 12% of them singletons. Sequenced input: whole blood. The origin of the receptors is an adult who was a healthcare worker with PCR-confirmed SARS-CoV-2 infection or an uninfected control (not recorded which).

The CDR3 is CASTPLAGRVTYEQYF. DNA for the CDR3: TGTGCCAGCACTCCTTTGGCGGGCCGGGTAACCTACGAGCAGTACTTC. The rearrangement links TRBV27 to TRBJ2-7, with D perhaps matching TRBD2 (5 bases). This CDR3 contains 16 residues. V dropped 7 bases and J dropped 2 bases, with 21 bases sitting between them. In germline, CDR1 is MNHEY, CDR2 SMNVEV (reference sequence).

The rearrangement joins TRBV7-8 to TRBJ2-1; TRBD1 matches 8 bases. This CDR3 is 16 amino acids long. CDR1 and CDR2 (germline): SGHVS, FQNEAQ. V shed 2 bases, J shed 3 bases, and the junction held 6 bases outside the gene matches. CDR3 loop: CASSLQGAIVYNEQFF. The CDR3 bases are TGTGCCAGCAGCTTACAGGGGGCCATCGTCTACAATGAGCAGTTCTTC.

This clonotype showed up many times. The J gene is TRBJ2-1, the V gene TRBV29-1; possibly TRBD2 for D (5 bases). Between the trimmed V and J ends, which lost 7 bases and 4 bases, there was a span of 17 bases. The CDR3 is 14 residues long. Germline CDR1 and CDR2: SQVTM and ANQGSEA. The CDR3 DNA follows: TGCAGCGCCCCCTCTACCCGGAGGTACAATGAGCAGTTCTTC. Protein sequence: CSAPSTRRYNEQFF.

This clonotype appeared a few times. This sequence joins TRBV18 and TRBJ2-5; 9 bases line up with TRBD2. The germline CDR1 and CDR2 sequences are KGHSH and LQKENI. CDR3 length: 14 amino acids. V lost 3 bases, J lost 3 bases, and 2 bases stayed unmatched. The chain's CDR3 is CASSPTSGEETQYF. As DNA, the CDR3 is TGTGCCAGCTCACCGACTAGCGGAGAAGAGACCCAGTACTTC.

This rearrangement joins TRBV29-1 to TRBJ2-3; D is unclear. V was trimmed by 7 bases and J by 5 bases, leaving 19 bases between them. Germline CDR1 SQVTM, CDR2 ANQGSEA. The CDR3 has 14 amino acids. The DNA of the CDR3 is TGCAGCGCCGGATTGACTCCCCTCCAAGATACGCAGTATTTT. Protein product: CSAGLTPLQDTQYF.

This clonotype was counted many times. The CDR3, as DNA: TGTGCCAGTAGCAGCGGGAGAGGCGATGAGCAGTTCTTC. Translated, it gives CASSSGRGDEQFF. The genes are TRBV13 and TRBJ2-1, with TRBD2 identical over 8 bases. Germline CDR1 and CDR2: PRHDT and FYEKMQ (reference sequence). This CDR3 has 13 amino acids. Trimming took 9 bases from V and 8 from J; bases not matched to a gene: 9.

The table lists this clonotype with many counts. The CDR3 DNA follows: TGTGCCAGCAGCTTTCGGAGCACAGATACGCAGTATTTT. This gives the protein CASSFRSTDTQYF. V is TRBV9 and J is TRBJ2-3; no clear D gene. Germline V CDR1 and CDR2: SGDLS, YYNGEE. CDR3 size: 13 residues. Trimming removed 4 bases at V and 0 bases at J, with 6 bases between.

This clonotype was picked up a small number of times. This rearrangement joins TRBV9 to TRBJ1-3; TRBD1 aligns across 7 bases. V dropped 5 bases and J dropped 0; count of bases not matched to a gene: 8. This CDR3 comprises 16 residues. The germline CDR1 and CDR2 sequences are SGDLS and YYNGEE. In nucleotides, the CDR3 is TGTGCCAGCAGTCGCCTTGACAGGGACTCTGGAAACACCATATATTTT. This codes for CASSRLDRDSGNTIYF.

This clonotype was picked up a small number of times. The gene calls are TRBV6-2 or TRBV6-3 and TRBJ1-5, with TRBD1 matching over 7 bases. J was trimmed by 6 bases and V by 2 bases; bases with no gene match: 4. This CDR3 has 14 amino acids. Germline V lookup: CDR1 MNHEY, CDR2 SVGEGT. CDR3 in DNA: TGTGCCAGCAGTTACGACAGGGCTGGTCAGCCCCAGCATTTT. This translates into CASSYDRAGQPQHF.

This clonotype came up many times. The V call is TRBV28, the J call TRBJ2-7, with D perhaps matching TRBD1 (6 bases). The ends were cut back, 8 bases at V and 2 bases at J, with 10 bases in the middle. This CDR3 has 12 residues. Germline V gene data show CDR1 as MDHEN and CDR2 as SYDVKM. The CDR3 nucleotides are TGTGCCAGCTGGACAGCGCCCTACGAGCAGTACTTC. As protein: CASWTAPYEQYF.

Points on this clonotype: Possible read error: a much larger clone is one base away. The chain has TRBV10-1 and TRBJ2-3; TRBD2 aligns across 7 bases. The trim removed 8 bases at V and 2 bases at J, leaving 10 bases unmatched. Germline loops: CDR1 WNHNN, CDR2 SYGVQD (reference sequence). This CDR3 spans 15 amino acids. CDR3 in amino acids: CASAPGGRLTDTQYF. The CDR3 DNA reads TGCGCCAGCGCGCCGGGCGGGAGACTCACAGATACGCAGTATTTT.

A single count supports this clonotype. A read error may explain this, as a much larger clone is one base away. This chain links TRBV2 with TRBJ2-5, with D unclear. The CDR3 consists of 13 residues. Germline V gene sequence: CDR1 SNHLY, CDR2 FYNNEI. CDR3: CAGSPRALETQYF. The CDR3 coding sequence is TGTGCCGGCAGTCCTAGGGCATTAGAGACCCAGTACTTC.

This clonotype was counted between two and nine times. V is TRBV2 and J is TRBJ2-3, with D perhaps matching TRBD2 (6 bases). This CDR3 region has 15 residues. The V end lost 6 bases, the J end lost 1 base, and 14 bases lay between the germline ends. The germline gives CDR1 SNHLY, CDR2 FYNNEI. CDR3 protein: CASSRRSGGTDTQYF. For the CDR3, the DNA is TGTGCCAGCAGCCGCAGGTCGGGGGGCACAGATACGCAGTATTTT.

This chain links TRBV20-1 with TRBJ1-2; 7 bases align to TRBD1. J gave up 4 bases and V 6 bases, and 11 bases lay outside the gene matches. CDR1 DFQATT and CDR2 SNEGSKA come from the germline V gene (reference sequence). CDR3 length: 14 amino acids. CDR3 DNA: TGCAGTGCCAAGAGGGGACAGTCCGCCTATGGCTACACCTTC. Translating it yields CSAKRGQSAYGYTF.

This clonotype was counted at least ten times. The chain joins TRBV7-8 to TRBJ1-6; 7 nucleotides align to TRBD1. Germline V lookup: CDR1 SGHVS, CDR2 FQNEAQ. The length of the CDR3 is 14 residues. The V gene end was trimmed by 5 bases and the J gene end by 7 bases; junction bases not matched to a gene: 5. This CDR3 is CASSTTGPNSPLHF. The CDR3 DNA reads TGTGCCAGCAGCACGACAGGGCCCAATTCACCCCTCCACTTT.

The chain has TRBV19 and TRBJ2-1, with D maybe TRBD2 (6 bases). CDR1 is LNHDA and CDR2 is SQIVND in the germline V gene (reference sequence). The CDR3 loop spans 14 amino acids. V lost 4 bases, J lost 0 bases, and 7 bases lay in between. CDR3 DNA: TGTGCCAGTAGTAAGGGAGGCTCCTACAATGAGCAGTTCTTC. Protein product: CASSKGGSYNEQFF.

CDR3 residues: CASSTMGQTNTEAFF. Written as DNA, the CDR3 is TGTGCCAGCTCCACAATGGGACAGACGAACACTGAAGCTTTCTTT. This sequence joins TRBV6-6 and TRBJ1-1; TRBD1 aligns across 7 bases. The V segment lost 8 bases and the J segment 1 base; nucleotides outside the gene matches: 10. Per germline, CDR1 MNHNY and CDR2 SVGAGI (reference sequence). This CDR3 is built from 15 residues.

This clonotype has at least ten counts. The gene calls are TRBV6-2 or TRBV6-3 and TRBJ2-4; TRBD2 matches 14 bases. Germline V gives CDR1 MNHEY, CDR2 SVGEGT. The CDR3 runs 18 residues. With V trimmed by 2 bases and J by 1 base, 4 bases remained unmatched. CDR3 nucleotides: TGTGCCAGCAGTTACGGACTAGCGGGAGGTTGGGCCAAAAACATTCAGTACTTC. Amino acids: CASSYGLAGGWAKNIQYF.

Many counts were recorded for this clonotype. An end of the junction does not agree with germline; a read error may underlie this. This sequence joins TRBV5-6 and TRBJ2-2; a possible D gene is TRBD2 (5 bases). Germline V gene lookup returns CDR1 SGHDT and CDR2 YYEEEE. This CDR3 has 14 residues. The CDR3 is CASKVGPNTGELFF. DNA of the CDR3: TGTGCCAGCAAGGTCGGACCGAACACCGGGGAGCTTTTTTTT.

On this clonotype: The junction does not match germline at one end; this may be a read error. The chain employs TRBV7-7 and TRBJ2-1; D assignment may be TRBD1 or TRBD2 (5 bases each). The CDR3 loop spans 13 amino acids. Germline CDR1 reads SSHAT; CDR2 reads FNYEAQ (reference sequence). The DNA of the CDR3 is TGTGTCAGCAGCCGGGACGTGTCGGGGGAGCAGTTCTTC. Its translation is CVSSRDVSGEQFF.

This clonotype has a count of ten or more. The chain joins TRBV6-2 or TRBV6-3 to TRBJ1-5, with TRBD1 matching over 8 bases. This CDR3 comprises 13 residues. With V trimmed by 4 bases and J by 5 bases, 1 base remained unmatched. Germline V gene data show CDR1 as MNHEY and CDR2 as SVGEGT. Here the CDR3 reads CASSSTGDQPQHF. CDR3 in DNA: TGTGCCAGCAGTTCGACAGGGGATCAGCCCCAGCATTTT.

The rearrangement uses TRBV18 and TRBJ1-2, with D unclear. V was shortened by 4 bases and J by 3 bases, with 9 bases between the two germline ends. Germline V gives CDR1 KGHSH, CDR2 LQKENI. The CDR3 has 13 amino acids. CDR3 coding DNA: TGTGCCAGCTCACAGGGAAGAGACTATGGCTACACCTTC. This sequence encodes CASSQGRDYGYTF.

The V and J genes are TRBV5-4 and TRBJ2-7, with D perhaps matching TRBD2 (6 bases). The V gene lost 1 base and the J gene lost 1 base, with 9 bases spanning the gap. Germline assignment: CDR1 SGHNT and CDR2 YYREEE (reference sequence). This CDR3 spans 14 amino acids. The CDR3, as DNA: TGTGCCAGCAGCTTGTATGCGGGATCCTACGAGCAGTACTTC. Protein product: CASSLYAGSYEQYF.

Ten or more counts support this clonotype. CDR3 region: CASSPTTDTQYF. CDR3 DNA sequence: TGTGCCAGCTCACCGACCACAGATACGCAGTATTTT. V and J are TRBV18 and TRBJ2-3, with D unclear. The germline V gene encodes CDR1 KGHSH and CDR2 LQKENI. The CDR3 covers 12 residues. Trimming removed 3 bases from V and 2 bases from J, with 3 bases in between.

This clonotype was counted ten times or more. This sequence joins TRBV18 and TRBJ2-7; 11 nucleotides line up with TRBD2. Per germline, CDR1 KGHSH and CDR2 LQKENI. The trim removed 3 bases at V and 4 bases at J, leaving 8 bases unmatched. This CDR3 comprises 16 residues. This CDR3 is CASSPSTSGRGYEQYF. The CDR3 DNA reads as TGTGCCAGCTCACCTTCCACTAGCGGGAGAGGATACGAGCAGTACTTC.

This rearrangement joins TRBV29-1 to TRBJ2-3, with 8 bases fitting TRBD2. Looked up from germline, CDR1 is SQVTM and CDR2 is ANQGSEA. The CDR3 covers 11 residues. The J segment lost 7 bases and the V segment lost 6 bases, leaving 3 bases of the junction unmatched. CDR3 DNA sequence: TGCAGCGTCGGGAGGGGCAATACGCAGTATTTT. Translation: CSVGRGNTQYF.